Described below is a single TCR beta chain sequence and its context. The antigen is unknown. The sample originates from a study of shared clonotypes between healthy human individuals. The data were produced by immunoSEQ multiplex PCR, yet TCRdb's version contains in-frame clones alone and is incomplete. Of hundreds of thousands of clones listed, 90% to 96% are singletons. General study points: The low donor count limited represented genetic and exposure-history diversity.

Germline-derived CDR1 and CDR2 are LGHNA and YNFKEQ. V was trimmed by 6 bases and J by 5 bases, leaving 19 bases between them. CDR3 length: 15 amino acids. The sequence was collected from a woman under 40 in good health. The gene calls are TRBV4-2 and TRBJ1-2; D is possibly TRBD1 (5 bases). Sequenced: naive CD4+ T cells sorted from blood. Subset given: CD45RA+ positively selected. CDR3: CASRSGQGARYGYTF. The CDR3 DNA reads as TGTGCCAGCAGATCCGGCCAGGGTGCCCGTTATGGCTACACCTTC.